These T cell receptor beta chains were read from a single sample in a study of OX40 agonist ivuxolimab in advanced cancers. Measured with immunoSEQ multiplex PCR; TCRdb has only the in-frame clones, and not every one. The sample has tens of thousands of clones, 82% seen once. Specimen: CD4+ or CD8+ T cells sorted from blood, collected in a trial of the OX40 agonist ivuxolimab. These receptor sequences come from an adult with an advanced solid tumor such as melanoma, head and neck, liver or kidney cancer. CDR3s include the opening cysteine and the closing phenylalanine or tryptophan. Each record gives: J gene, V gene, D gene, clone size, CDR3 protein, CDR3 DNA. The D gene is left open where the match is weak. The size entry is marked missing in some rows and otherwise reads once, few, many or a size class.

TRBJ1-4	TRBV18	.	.	CASSPRRQEKLFF	TGTGCCAGCTCACCACGACGGCAAGAAAAACTGTTTTTT
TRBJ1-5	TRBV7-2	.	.	CASSRDENQPQHF	TGTGCCAGCAGCCGGGACGAAAATCAGCCCCAGCATTTT
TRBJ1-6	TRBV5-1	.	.	CASSLDESSYNSPLHF	TGCGCCAGCAGCTTAGACGAGAGCTCCTATAATTCACCCCTCCACTTT
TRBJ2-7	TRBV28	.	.	CASSYYGEQYF	TGTGCCAGCAGTTATTACGGTGAGCAGTACTTC
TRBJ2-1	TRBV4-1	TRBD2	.	CASSQDRAGGVNEQFF	TGCGCCAGCAGCCAAGATAGGGCGGGGGGGGTCAATGAGCAGTTCTTC
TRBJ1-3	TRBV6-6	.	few	CATGFLRNTIYF	TGTGCCACTGGGTTCCTTCGAAACACCATATATTTT
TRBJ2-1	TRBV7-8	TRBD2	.	CASSLASGGSYNEQFF	TGTGCCAGCAGCTTAGCAAGCGGGGGCTCCTACAATGAGCAGTTCTTC
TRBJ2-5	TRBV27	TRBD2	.	CASSTRLAGETQYF	TGTGCCAGCAGTACCCGACTAGCAGGGGAGACCCAGTACTTC
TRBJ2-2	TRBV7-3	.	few	CASSSSGTVGGELFF	TGTGCCAGCAGCTCTTCCGGGACCGTCGGCGGGGAGCTGTTTTTT
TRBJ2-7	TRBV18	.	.	CASSPQGAGDRSYEQYF	TGTGCCAGCTCACCACAAGGTGCAGGGGATAGGTCCTACGAGCAGTACTTC
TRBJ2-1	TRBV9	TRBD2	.	CASSVGLAGNNEQFF	TGTGCCAGCAGCGTGGGACTAGCGGGTAACAATGAGCAGTTCTTC
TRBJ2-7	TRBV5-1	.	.	CASSLVTGPGGQYF	TGCGCCAGCAGCTTGGTCACGGGACCGGGGGGCCAGTACTTC
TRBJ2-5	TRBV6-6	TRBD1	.	CASSSGTGGGTQYF	TGTGCCAGCAGCTCCGGGACAGGGGGTGGGACCCAGTACTTC
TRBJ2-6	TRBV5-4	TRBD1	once	CASSNRGPGANVLTF	TGTGCCAGCAGCAACAGGGGTCCTGGGGCCAACGTCCTGACTTTC
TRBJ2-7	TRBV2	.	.	CASNAQWGSEQYF	TGTGCCAGCAACGCCCAATGGGGGAGCGAGCAGTACTTC
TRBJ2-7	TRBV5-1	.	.	CASSFGGSSYEQYF	TGCGCCAGCAGCTTCGGGGGTTCCTCCTACGAGCAGTACTTC
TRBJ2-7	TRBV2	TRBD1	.	CASSEEGGAYEQYF	TGTGCCAGCAGTGAAGAAGGGGGCGCCTACGAGCAGTACTTC
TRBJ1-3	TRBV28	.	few	CASSLLDLRGNTIYF	TGTGCCAGCAGTTTGTTGGATTTGCGGGGAAACACCATATATTTT
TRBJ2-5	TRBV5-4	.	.	CASSFGRVGKETQYF	TGTGCCAGCAGCTTTGGTAGGGTGGGAAAAGAGACCCAGTACTTC
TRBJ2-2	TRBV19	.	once	CASSPGVASWAGELFF	TGTGCCAGTAGTCCCGGGGTAGCGTCGTGGGCCGGGGAGCTGTTTTTT
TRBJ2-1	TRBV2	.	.	CASSGGPQNEQFF	TGTGCCAGCAGTGGTGGGCCTCAAAATGAGCAGTTCTTC
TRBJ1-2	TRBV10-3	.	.	CAISESGQNYGYTF	TGTGCCATCAGTGAGTCTGGGCAAAACTATGGCTACACCTTC
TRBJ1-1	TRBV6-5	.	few	CASSLGGAGNTEAFF	TGTGCCAGCAGTTTGGGGGGCGCGGGGAACACTGAAGCTTTCTTT
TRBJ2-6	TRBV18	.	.	CASSPRAPASGANVLTF	TGTGCCAGCTCACCCAGGGCCCCCGCCTCTGGGGCCAACGTCCTGACTTTC
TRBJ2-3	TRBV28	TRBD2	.	CASSLRLAGVGTQYF	TGTGCCAGCAGTTTGAGGCTAGCGGGGGTAGGTACGCAGTATTTT
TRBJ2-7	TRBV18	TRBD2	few	CASSQGLADTYEQYF	TGTGCCAGCTCACAGGGACTAGCGGACACCTACGAGCAGTACTTC
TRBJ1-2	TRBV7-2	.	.	CASSSQGSEVGYTF	TGTGCCAGCAGCTCCCAGGGTAGCGAGGTAGGCTACACCTTC
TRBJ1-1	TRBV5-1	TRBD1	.	CASSFPGTGTEAFF	TGCGCCAGCAGCTTCCCCGGGACAGGCACTGAAGCTTTCTTT
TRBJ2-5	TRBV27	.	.	CASGRETQYF	TGTGCCAGCGGCAGGGAGACCCAGTACTTC
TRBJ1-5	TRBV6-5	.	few	CASSQFSNQPQHF	TGTGCCAGCAGCCAGTTTAGCAATCAGCCCCAGCATTTT
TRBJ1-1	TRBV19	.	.	CASSITIMNTEAFF	TGTGCCAGTAGTATAACTATAATGAACACTGAAGCTTTCTTT
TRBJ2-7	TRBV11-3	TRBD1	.	CASSLDTGQGPISSYEQYF	TGTGCCAGCAGCTTAGATACGGGACAGGGGCCAATCAGCTCCTACGAGCAGTACTTC
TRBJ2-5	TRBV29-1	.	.	CSVAPTQETQYF	TGCAGCGTTGCCCCAACCCAAGAGACCCAGTACTTC
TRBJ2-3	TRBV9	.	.	CASSVAGTADTQYF	TGTGCCAGCAGCGTGGCGGGGACAGCAGATACGCAGTATTTT
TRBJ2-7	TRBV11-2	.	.	CASSLDRGSSYF	TGTGCCAGCAGCTTAGATAGAGGGAGCTCGTACTTC
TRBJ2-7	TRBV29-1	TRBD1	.	CSVLGQGGYEQYF	TGCAGCGTTCTAGGACAGGGCGGCTACGAGCAGTACTTC
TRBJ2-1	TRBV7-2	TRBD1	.	CASSSGQGEKQFF	TGTGCCAGCAGCTCCGGACAGGGCGAAAAGCAGTTCTTC
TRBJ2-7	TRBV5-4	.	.	CASSLEGPGDEQYF	TGTGCCAGCAGCTTGGAGGGGCCGGGGGACGAGCAGTACTTC
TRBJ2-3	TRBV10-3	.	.	CAISDDNTDTQYF	TGTGCCATCAGTGATGACAACACAGATACGCAGTATTTT
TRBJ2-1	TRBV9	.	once	CASSVEGDSKINEQFF	TGTGCCAGCAGCGTAGAAGGGGACTCGAAAATTAATGAGCAGTTCTTC
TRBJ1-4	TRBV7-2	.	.	CASSRMTTNEKLFF	TGTGCCAGCAGCCGGATGACCACTAATGAAAAACTGTTTTTT
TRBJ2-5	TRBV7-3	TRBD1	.	CASRQTEQGAPSWTQYF	TGTGCCAGCAGGCAGACAGAACAGGGGGCCCCCAGTTGGACCCAGTACTTC
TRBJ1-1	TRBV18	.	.	CASSPGRGLEAFF	TGTGCCAGCTCACCAGGTCGGGGGCTTGAAGCTTTCTTT
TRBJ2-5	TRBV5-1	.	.	CASSTGTSQETQYF	TGCGCCAGCAGCACAGGGACTTCGCAAGAGACCCAGTACTTC
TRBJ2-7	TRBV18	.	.	CASSPPGGKLYEQYF	TGTGCCAGCTCACCACCGGGCGGGAAGCTCTACGAGCAGTACTTC
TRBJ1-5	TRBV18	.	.	CASSPQQGPNQPQHF	TGTGCCAGCTCACCACAGCAGGGACCAAATCAGCCCCAGCATTTT
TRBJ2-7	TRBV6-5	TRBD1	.	CASSRDRGYEQYF	TGTGCCAGCAGCCGGGACAGGGGATACGAGCAGTACTTC
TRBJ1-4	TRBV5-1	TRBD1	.	CASSLGTGNEKLFF	TGCGCCAGCAGCCTCGGGACAGGAAATGAAAAACTGTTTTTT
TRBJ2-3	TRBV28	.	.	CASSREGADTQYF	TGTGCCAGCAGTAGAGAGGGGGCAGATACGCAGTATTTT
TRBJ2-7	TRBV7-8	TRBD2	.	CASSLAGTSAPYEQYF	TGTGCCAGCAGCTTAGCCGGGACTAGCGCACCCTACGAGCAGTACTTC
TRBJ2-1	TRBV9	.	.	CASSVAGATSFGLGPKGPNEQFF	TGTGCCAGCAGCGTAGCAGGAGCGACTAGTTTTGGTCTAGGACCTAAAGGGCCCAATGAGCAGTTCTTC
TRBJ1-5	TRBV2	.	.	CASKGLGNQPQHF	TGTGCCAGCAAAGGCCTAGGGAATCAGCCCCAGCATTTT
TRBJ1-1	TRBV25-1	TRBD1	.	CASRRQGANEAFF	TGTGCCAGCAGAAGACAGGGGGCAAATGAAGCTTTCTTT
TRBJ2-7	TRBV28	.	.	CASSLAGRRSYEQYF	TGTGCCAGCAGTTTGGCCGGGAGACGCTCCTACGAGCAGTACTTC
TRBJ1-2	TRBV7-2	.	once	CASSSEYYGYTF	TGTGCCAGCAGCTCCGAATATTATGGCTACACCTTC
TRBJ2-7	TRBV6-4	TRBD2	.	CASSPDRLAGGYEQYF	TGTGCCAGCAGTCCAGATAGACTAGCGGGAGGCTACGAGCAGTACTTC
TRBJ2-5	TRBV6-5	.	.	CASSSDRKETQYF	TGTGCCAGCAGTTCCGACAGGAAAGAGACCCAGTACTTC
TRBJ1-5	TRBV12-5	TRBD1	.	CASGLVRNRGWHQPQHF	TGTGCTAGTGGTTTGGTACGGAACAGGGGGTGGCATCAGCCCCAGCATTTT
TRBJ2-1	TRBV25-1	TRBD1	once	CASSDSGTGDNEQFF	TGTGCCAGCAGTGATAGTGGGACAGGGGATAATGAGCAGTTCTTC